This entry concerns a single T cell receptor beta chain. Generated by immunoSEQ multiplex PCR, the TCRdb table keeps only in-frame clones and is missing some. The sample holds fewer than 10,000 clones, 80% seen once. This entry is derived from a study of T cell repertoires in ileal Crohn's disease. CDR1 and CDR2 from the germline V gene are SNHLY and FYNNEI. V was cut by 4 bases and J by 9 bases, with 15 bases left in between. There are 13 residues in the CDR3. V is TRBV2 and J is TRBJ1-1; D possibly corresponds to TRBD1 (6 bases). The receptor's source is an adult with Crohn's disease. The sequenced material came from ileal tissue. The CDR3 DNA sequence: TGTGCCAGCAGTGTTCCCGGGACAAGAAAAGCTTTCTTT. Translated, it gives CASSVPGTRKAFF.